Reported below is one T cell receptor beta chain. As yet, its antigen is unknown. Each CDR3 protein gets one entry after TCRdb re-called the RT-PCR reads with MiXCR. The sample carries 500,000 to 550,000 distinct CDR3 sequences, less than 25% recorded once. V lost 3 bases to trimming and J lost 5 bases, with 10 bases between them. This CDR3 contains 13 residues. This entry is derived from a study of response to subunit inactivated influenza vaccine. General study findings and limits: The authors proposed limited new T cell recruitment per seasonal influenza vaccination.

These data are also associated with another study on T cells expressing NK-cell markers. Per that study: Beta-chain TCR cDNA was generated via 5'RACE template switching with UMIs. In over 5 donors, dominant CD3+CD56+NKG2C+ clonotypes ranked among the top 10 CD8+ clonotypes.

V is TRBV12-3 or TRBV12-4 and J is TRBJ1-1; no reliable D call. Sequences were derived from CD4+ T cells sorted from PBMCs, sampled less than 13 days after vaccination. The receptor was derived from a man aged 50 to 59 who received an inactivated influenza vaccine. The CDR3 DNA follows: TGTGCCAGCAGTTTCTCCGACCTAACTGAAGCTTTCTTT. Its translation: CASSFSDLTEAFF.